This T cell receptor (beta chain) stems from a study of cytomegalovirus exposure and HLA in healthy donors. The PCR ran on 60 Vbeta and 13 Jbeta primers. TCRdb's table, derived via immunoSEQ multiplex PCR, lists solely in-frame clones and lacks some. The table has 250,000 to 350,000 clones, roughly two thirds seen once. A remark on this clone: The same CDR3 is also encoded by other DNA sequences in this sample.

Germline V CDR1 and CDR2: MDHEN, SYDVKM. This CDR3 comprises 14 residues. V was shortened by 5 bases and J by 4 bases, with 11 bases between the two germline ends. The sequence derives from a female donor in good health and CMV-seronegative. The specimen was PBMCs. The chain combines TRBV28 with TRBJ1-4; D is possibly TRBD1 (6 bases). CDR3 sequence reads: CASSLGGSNEKLFF. CDR3 in DNA: TGTGCCAGCAGTCTTGGGGGCAGTAATGAAAAACTGTTTTTT.